The next 15 T cell receptor beta chains were all read from a single sample in a study of cytomegalovirus exposure and HLA in healthy donors. Primers: 60 Vbeta forward and 13 Jbeta reverse. Some clones are missing from TCRdb's copy, which holds only in-frame ones; the method was immunoSEQ multiplex PCR. Of more than 95,000 clones detected, 60% to 85% appear once; the ten largest clones hold 4.5% to 5%. The sequenced sample was PBMCs. The source is a man between 45 and 60 years old in good health and CMV-seropositive.

The chain links TRBV30 to TRBJ1-1; D gene unclear. This CDR3 region has 13 residues. CDR1 is GTSNPN, CDR2 SVGIG, per germline (reference sequence). Trimming stripped 5 bases from V and 3 bases from J, with 13 bases between. CDR3 region: CAWEPGVDTEAFF. In nucleotides, the CDR3 is TGTGCCTGGGAACCCGGGGTGGACACTGAAGCTTTCTTT.

The chain has TRBV7-3 and TRBJ2-7; TRBD1 matches 7 bases. The trim removed 5 bases at V and 2 bases at J, leaving 6 bases unmatched. Germline V CDR1 and CDR2: SGHTA, FQGTGA. The CDR3 is made up of 14 amino acids. CDR3 in amino acids: CASSPTGRPYEQYF. For the CDR3, the DNA is TGTGCCAGCAGCCCGACAGGGCGGCCCTACGAGCAGTACTTC.

The V and J genes are TRBV7-2 and TRBJ1-5, with TRBD1 as a possible D gene (6 bases). The CDR3 sequence is 15 residues long. In germline, CDR1 is SGHTA, CDR2 FQGNSA. The V end lost 3 bases, the J end lost 5 bases, and 14 bases lay between the germline ends. The CDR3 reads CASSFQVGADQPQHF. The CDR3 DNA sequence: TGTGCCAGCAGCTTTCAAGTGGGGGCGGATCAGCCCCAGCATTTT.

This chain connects TRBV6-5 to TRBJ2-2; the D gene is possibly TRBD2 (7 bases). Per the germline V gene, CDR1 is MNHEY and CDR2 is SVGAGI. This CDR3 region has 15 residues. The ends were cut back, 2 bases at V and 4 bases at J, with 11 bases in the middle. Written as DNA, the CDR3 is TGTGCCAGCAGTTACCGCGGGGGCGCCACCGGGGAGCTGTTTTTT. Amino acid sequence: CASSYRGGATGELFF.

This clone was seen a few times. V usage is TRBV7-6 and J usage is TRBJ1-1; D remains unclear. This CDR3 is 13 amino acids long. The ends were cut back, 5 bases at V and 2 bases at J, with 9 bases in the middle. The germline gives CDR1 SGHVS, CDR2 FNYEAQ. DNA for the CDR3: TGTGCCAGCAGCCCCGTCAGAAACACTGAAGCTTTCTTT. Encoded protein: CASSPVRNTEAFF.

The chain combines TRBV6-5 with TRBJ2-7, with 8 bases fitting TRBD2. CDR3 length equals 13 residues. Germline V gene lookup returns CDR1 MNHEY and CDR2 SVGAGI. V gave up 4 bases and J gave up 6 bases; unmatched junction bases: 5. The CDR3 bases are TGTGCCAGCAGTTCCGGACTAGCTGGCGAGCAGTACTTC. It yields the protein CASSSGLAGEQYF.

The gene calls are TRBV5-4 and TRBJ1-2; D unclear. The CDR3 loop spans 15 amino acids. CDR1 is SGHNT and CDR2 is YYREEE in the germline V gene (reference sequence). Trimming removed 4 bases at V and 5 bases at J, with 18 bases between. The CDR3 loop reads CASSPQTSFSYGYTF. The CDR3, as DNA: TGTGCCAGCAGCCCGCAAACCAGTTTTTCGTATGGCTACACCTTC.

V is TRBV5-1 and J is TRBJ2-1; 9 nucleotides align to TRBD2. CDR1 is SGHRS and CDR2 is YFSETQ in the germline V gene. V trimming: 6 bases; J trimming: 9 bases; junction bases outside the gene matches: 10. The CDR3 consists of 14 residues. As DNA, the CDR3 is TGCGCCAGCATTAGTCAGGGACTAGCAACTGAGCAGTTCTTC. Translating gives CASISQGLATEQFF. Variable domain in full (rest from reference TRBV5-1 and TRBJ2-1): KAGVTQTPRYLIKTRGQQVTLSCSPISGHRSVSWYQQTPGQGLQFLFEYFSETQRNKGNFPGRFSGRQFSNSRSEMNVSTLELGDSALYLCASISQGLATEQFFGPGTRLTVL.

The V call is TRBV15, the J call TRBJ1-6; tentative D call: TRBD1 (5 bases). Trimming shortened V by 3 bases and J by 8 bases, and 11 bases separated the two germline ends. Germline V gene sequence: CDR1 LNHNV, CDR2 YYDKDF (reference sequence). The CDR3 runs to 14 residues. The CDR3 nucleotides read TGTGCCACCAGCAGGTCTCAAGGGGATTCACCCCTCCACTTT. Translating gives CATSRSQGDSPLHF.

This chain uses TRBV2 with TRBJ2-6; 8 bases are shared with TRBD1. CDR1 is SNHLY, CDR2 FYNNEI, per germline. The CDR3 consists of 18 residues. Trimming removed 4 bases from V and 0 bases from J; junction bases left unmatched: 8. CDR3 sequence reads: CASSATGTGSSGANVLTF. In DNA, the CDR3 is TGTGCCAGCAGTGCAACCGGGACAGGAAGCTCTGGGGCCAACGTCCTGACTTTC. The full variable domain, in which reference TRBV2 and TRBJ2-6 provide the parts outside the CDR3, is EPEVTQTPSHQVTQMGQEVILRCVPISNHLYFYWYRQILGQKVEFLVSFYNNEISEKSEIFDDQFSVERPDGSNFTLKIRSTKLEDSAMYFCASSATGTGSSGANVLTFGAGSRLTVL.

The rearrangement joins TRBV5-1 to TRBJ2-1; 11 bases are a match to TRBD2. This CDR3 contains 16 residues. Per the germline V gene, CDR1 is SGHRS and CDR2 is YFSETQ. The trim removed 4 bases at V and 8 bases at J, leaving 11 bases unmatched. Written as DNA, the CDR3 is TGCGCCAGCAGCGTTACCGGGACTAGCGGCTCAGATGAGCAGTTCTTC. Its protein is CASSVTGTSGSDEQFF.

The chain carries TRBV5-1 and TRBJ2-5; D is possibly TRBD1 (6 bases). Per the germline V gene, CDR1 is SGHRS and CDR2 is YFSETQ. The CDR3 totals 14 residues. Trimming took 4 bases from V and 1 from J, leaving 11 bases between them. DNA for the CDR3: TGCGCCAGCAGCGCAACAGGGACCCAAGAGACCCAGTACTTC. It codes for CASSATGTQETQYF.

The V call is TRBV2, the J call TRBJ1-6, with D uncertain. Germline values: CDR1 SNHLY, CDR2 FYNNEI. V dropped 4 bases and J dropped 6 bases, with 10 bases sitting between them. The length of the CDR3 is 14 residues. CDR3: CASSASGLNSPLHF. As DNA, the CDR3 is TGTGCCAGCAGTGCGTCAGGCCTTAATTCACCCCTCCACTTT.

The chain employs TRBV5-1 and TRBJ2-7; D is possibly TRBD1 (5 bases). The V end lost 0 bases, the J end lost 3 bases, and 13 bases lay between the germline ends. This CDR3 spans 15 amino acids. CDR1 is SGHRS, CDR2 YFSETQ, per germline. In nucleotides, the CDR3 is TGCGCCAGCAGCTTGGAAACCCCAGGGTACTACGAGCAGTACTTC. Translation: CASSLETPGYYEQYF.

The chain recombines TRBV4-3 with TRBJ1-1; 8 positions agree with TRBD1. Germline trimming cut 3 bases from V and 1 base from J; bases unmatched to any gene: 7. The CDR3 length is 16 residues. Germline CDR1 LGHNA, CDR2 YSLEER. The CDR3: CASSQMADRGNTEAFF. Here the CDR3 DNA reads TGCGCCAGCAGCCAGATGGCAGACAGGGGGAACACTGAAGCTTTCTTT.